One sample yielded the 23 T cell receptor beta chains listed below, sequenced in a study of post-analysis software for immune sequencing data. Study-level findings and limits: With TRBV5-6, TRBV5-1 and TRBV20-1 included, several TRBV segments were more frequent in patients than in controls.

Their antigens are not known. Libraries were made from TCR beta cDNA, and they carried unique molecular identifiers. Using its own MiXCR run on the PCR reads, TCRdb lists one record per CDR3 protein. The sample holds 740,000 or so distinct CDR3 sequences, 53% seen once. The sample taken for sequencing was blood. The receptors were gathered from a girl aged 10-17 years with multiple sclerosis.

This clonotype occurred once. This chain links TRBV12-3 or TRBV12-4 with TRBJ2-5; 10 bases fit TRBD1. The CDR3 is made up of 14 amino acids. After removal of 3 bases from V and 5 bases from J, the junction contained 3 bases not matched to a gene. CDR3 loop: CASSFVDRGETQYF. The CDR3 nucleotides read TGTGCCAGCAGTTTTGTGGACAGGGGGGAGACCCAGTACTTC.

The chain employs TRBV29-1 and TRBJ2-6, with TRBD1 identical over 9 bases. Germline trimming cut 2 bases from V and 8 bases from J; bases unmatched to any gene: 4. The germline V gene encodes CDR1 SQVTM and CDR2 ANQGSEA. This CDR3 has 14 residues. The DNA for the CDR3 is TGCAGCGTTGAATCGGGACAGGGATCCAACGTCCTGACTTTC. Translated: CSVESGQGSNVLTF.

The chain combines TRBV13 with TRBJ2-4; D is unresolved. CDR3 length equals 17 residues. The germline V gene has CDR1 PRHDT and CDR2 FYEKMQ (reference sequence). V lost 1 base to trimming and J lost 7 bases, with 20 bases between them. DNA for the CDR3: TGTGCCAGCAGCTTAGCTGGACCAGGCCCTACCGAGAACATTCAGTACTTC. Translating it yields CASSLAGPGPTENIQYF.

This clonotype appeared a few times. V gene TRBV5-1 combines with J gene TRBJ2-3; 10 nucleotides agree with TRBD2. The germline gives CDR1 SGHRS, CDR2 YFSETQ. This CDR3 is 17 amino acids long. V lost 0 bases to trimming and J lost 3 bases; unmatched junction nucleotides: 7. Here the CDR3 reads CASSLARASGSTDTQYF. The DNA for the CDR3 is TGCGCCAGCAGCTTGGCCCGGGCTAGCGGGAGTACAGATACGCAGTATTTT.

The chain couples TRBV5-6 to TRBJ2-5; D unclear. V lost 4 bases to trimming and J lost 11 bases, with 18 bases between them. There are 13 residues in the CDR3. Germline V gene data show CDR1 as SGHDT and CDR2 as YYEEEE. The CDR3 DNA reads as TGTGCCAGCAGCGACATCAGGTACAATGAGCAGTACTTC. Translation: CASSDIRYNEQYF. Using reference TRBV5-6 and TRBJ2-5 for the parts outside the CDR3, the full variable domain is DAGVTQSPTHLIKTRGQQVTLRCSPKSGHDTVSWYQQALGQGPQFIFQYYEEEERQRGNFPDRFSGHQFPNYSSELNVNALLLGDSALYLCASSDIRYNEQYFGPGTRLLVL.

The chain links TRBV12-5 to TRBJ2-5, with TRBD2 matching 7 bases. Per germline, CDR1 LGHNT and CDR2 FRNRAP. The CDR3 sequence is 14 residues long. Trimming removed 8 bases from V and 5 bases from J; junction bases left unmatched: 11. The CDR3 here is CASSGTDRFETQYF. The CDR3 DNA is TGTGCTAGTAGCGGGACGGACCGGTTCGAGACCCAGTACTTC.

The CDR3 loop is CSARDRQGLHSGANVLTF. In nucleotides, the CDR3 is TGCAGTGCTAGAGATCGACAGGGGCTCCACTCTGGGGCCAACGTCCTGACTTTC. The rearrangement joins TRBV20-1 to TRBJ2-6; TRBD1 aligns across 8 bases. The length of the CDR3 is 18 residues. The germline gives CDR1 DFQATT, CDR2 SNEGSKA (reference sequence). V trimming: 0 bases; J trimming: 0 bases; junction bases outside the gene matches: 7.

This clonotype was observed a few times. V usage is TRBV5-5 and J usage is TRBJ2-3, with 9 bases identical to TRBD2. This CDR3 contains 18 residues. V shed 0 bases, J shed 4 bases, and the junction held 12 bases outside the gene matches. Germline CDR1 reads SGHKS; CDR2 reads YYEKEE (reference sequence). This CDR3 is CASSLASPGGGAPDTQYF. The CDR3 region has the DNA TGTGCCAGCAGCTTGGCATCTCCCGGCGGGGGGGCTCCAGATACGCAGTATTTT.

This clonotype was seen a few times. The CDR3 nucleotides are TGTGCCACAGGGACTAGGAGTAGTGAGCAGTTCTTC. Its translation: CATGTRSSEQFF. The chain employs TRBV6-6 and TRBJ2-1; 8 nucleotides line up with TRBD2. Germline lookup yields CDR1 MNHNY and CDR2 SVGAGI (reference sequence). The junction had 8 bases not matched to a gene; V was cut back by 10 bases and J by 9 bases. The CDR3 runs to 12 residues.

This chain joins TRBV18 and TRBJ1-1; no definite D call. Germline CDR1 KGHSH, CDR2 LQKENI. V lost 6 bases, J lost 2 bases, and 10 bases lay in between. This CDR3 is 13 amino acids long. The CDR3 region is CASSDPTNTEAFF. The CDR3 nucleotides read TGTGCCAGCTCGGACCCCACTAACACTGAAGCTTTCTTT.

The V and J genes are TRBV4-1 and TRBJ1-6; D is unclear. Germline CDR1 and CDR2: MGHRA and YSYEKL. The V end was cut by 0 bases, the J end by 6 bases, with 6 bases between. The CDR3 extends over 14 amino acids. The CDR3 bases are TGCGCCAGCAGCCAAGAACGGTTTAATTCACCCCTCCACTTT. Its translation: CASSQERFNSPLHF.

As DNA, the CDR3 is TGTGCCAGCAGCTTGATAGGGGGGGTTGAAAAACTGTTTTTT. It specifies CASSLIGGVEKLFF. This chain uses TRBV5-5 with TRBJ1-4, with a tentative D call TRBD1 (6 bases). This CDR3 is built from 14 residues. Trimming cost V 1 base and J 7 bases, with 11 bases left between them. Per germline, CDR1 SGHKS and CDR2 YYEKEE (reference sequence).

The chain recombines TRBV12-3 or TRBV12-4 with TRBJ2-5; 7 nucleotides agree with TRBD2. After removal of 4 bases from V and 6 bases from J, the junction contained 8 bases not matched to a gene. The CDR3 loop spans 14 amino acids. The CDR3 DNA is TGTGCCAGCAGTTCAAGACTAGCTCCGAAGACCCAGTACTTC. It codes for CASSSRLAPKTQYF.

This rearrangement joins TRBV14 to TRBJ1-1, with 8 bases lining up with TRBD1. The CDR3 spans 16 residues. From germline, CDR1 is SGHDN and CDR2 FVKESK. Trimming removed 3 bases from V and 1 base from J; junction bases left unmatched: 7. The CDR3 here is CASSQQGGQGNTEAFF. The CDR3 bases are TGTGCCAGCAGCCAGCAAGGAGGACAGGGGAACACTGAAGCTTTCTTT.

This chain connects TRBV12-5 to TRBJ2-1; a possible D gene is TRBD2 (5 bases). This CDR3 is built from 12 residues. In germline, CDR1 is LGHNT, CDR2 FRNRAP. V was pared by 7 bases and J by 10 bases, with 14 bases between. CDR3 in DNA: TGTGCTAGTGTGGAGGCGGTCGGCGAGCAGTTCTTC. Protein: CASVEAVGEQFF.

This clonotype was counted between two and nine times. The chain couples TRBV7-9 to TRBJ2-7; the D gene is possibly TRBD1 (5 bases). V was trimmed by 1 base and J by 0 bases, leaving 10 bases between them. Per germline, CDR1 SEHNR and CDR2 FQNEAQ (reference sequence). The CDR3 sequence is 15 residues long. CDR3 residues: CASSLGTRPSYEQYF. The CDR3 DNA is TGTGCCAGCAGCTTAGGGACAAGACCCTCCTACGAGCAGTACTTC. Full variable domain (outside the CDR3, taken from reference TRBV7-9 and TRBJ2-7): DTGVSQNPRHKITKRGQNVTFRCDPISEHNRLYWYRQTLGQGPEFLTYFQNEAQLEKSRLLSDRFSAERPKGSFSTLEIQRTEQGDSAMYLCASSLGTRPSYEQYFGPGTRLTVT.

The J gene is TRBJ1-6, the V gene TRBV10-3, with 9 bases matching TRBD1. J was trimmed by 9 bases and V by 6 bases; bases with no gene match: 9. CDR1 is ENHRY and CDR2 is SYGVKD in the germline V gene. CDR3 length: 15 amino acids. CDR3 in amino acids: CAIREQGARSSPLHF. The CDR3 bases are TGTGCCATCAGAGAACAGGGGGCAAGGAGTTCACCCCTCCACTTT.

CDR3 nucleotides: TGCAGCGTTGTGGGGACTAGCGGCACCTACGAGCAGTACTTC. The encoded protein is CSVVGTSGTYEQYF. The rearrangement links TRBV29-1 to TRBJ2-5, with 11 positions matching TRBD2. The better agreement between TRBJ2-7 and the DNA end casts doubt on the J call. Germline CDR1 is SQVTM and CDR2 is ANQGSEA. This CDR3 has 14 residues.

The chain recombines TRBV20-1 with TRBJ2-7; D is perhaps TRBD2 (5 bases). The length of the CDR3 is 14 residues. The germline V gene encodes CDR1 DFQATT and CDR2 SNEGSKA (reference sequence). V gave up 4 bases and J gave up 0 bases, with 13 bases separating them. The CDR3 nucleotides read TGCAGTGCTACCAGGCGGGCGCTCTCCTACGAGCAGTACTTC. Protein: CSATRRALSYEQYF.

The rearrangement links TRBV7-9 to TRBJ2-5; D call uncertain. Germline V CDR1 and CDR2: SEHNR, FQNEAQ (reference sequence). With 3 bases removed from V and 2 bases from J, the gap between germline ends came to 7 bases. CDR3 length: 13 amino acids. CDR3 amino acids: CASSFSEQETQYF. CDR3 coding DNA: TGTGCCAGCAGCTTCTCGGAGCAAGAGACCCAGTACTTC.

This clonotype has only a few counts. CDR3 protein: CSARDGNLAYSYEQYF. The CDR3 region has the DNA TGCAGTGCTAGAGATGGAAACCTAGCGTACTCCTACGAGCAGTACTTC. V usage is TRBV20-1 and J usage is TRBJ2-7; D possibly corresponds to TRBD2 (6 bases). The CDR3 runs to 16 residues. V was trimmed by 0 bases and J by 0 bases, leaving 15 bases between them. Germline V CDR1 and CDR2: DFQATT, SNEGSKA (reference sequence).

The gene calls are TRBV7-3 and TRBJ2-1; TRBD2 matches 11 bases. This CDR3 is 16 amino acids long. CDR1 and CDR2 from the germline V gene are SGHTA and FQGTGA. The J segment lost 6 bases and the V segment lost 2 bases, leaving 6 bases of the junction unmatched. CDR3 coding DNA: TGTGCCAGCAGCTTACAAGGGACTAGCGGTGGCAATGAGCAGTTCTTC. Amino acid sequence: CASSLQGTSGGNEQFF.

The CDR3 loop reads CASSETPGLAGGPIYNEQFF. The CDR3 DNA reads TGCGCCAGCAGTGAAACACCGGGACTAGCGGGAGGGCCTATTTACAATGAGCAGTTCTTC. V usage is TRBV10-2 and J usage is TRBJ2-1, with TRBD2 matching over 16 bases. In germline, CDR1 is WSHSY, CDR2 SAAADI. V shed 3 bases, J shed 4 bases, and the junction held 12 bases outside the gene matches. The CDR3 sequence is 20 residues long.